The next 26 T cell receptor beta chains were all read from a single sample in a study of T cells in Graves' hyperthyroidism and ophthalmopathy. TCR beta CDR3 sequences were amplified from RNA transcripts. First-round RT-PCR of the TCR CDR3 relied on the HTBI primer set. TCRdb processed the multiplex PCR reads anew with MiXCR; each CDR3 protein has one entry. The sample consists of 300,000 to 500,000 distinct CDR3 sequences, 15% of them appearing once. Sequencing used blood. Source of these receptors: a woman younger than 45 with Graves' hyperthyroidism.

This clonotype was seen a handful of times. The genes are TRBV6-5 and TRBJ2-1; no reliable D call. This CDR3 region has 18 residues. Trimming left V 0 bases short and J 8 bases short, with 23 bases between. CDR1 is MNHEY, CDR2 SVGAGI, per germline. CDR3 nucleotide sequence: TGTGCCAGCAGTTACTCTGGGCCGCAGGCTGGGATGCGCGATGAGCAGTTCTTC. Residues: CASSYSGPQAGMRDEQFF.

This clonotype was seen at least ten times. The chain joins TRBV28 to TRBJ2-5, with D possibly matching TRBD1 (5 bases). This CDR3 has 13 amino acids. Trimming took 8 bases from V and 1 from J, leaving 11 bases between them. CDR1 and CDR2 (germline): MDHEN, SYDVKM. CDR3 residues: CASATVTQETQYF. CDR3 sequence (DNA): TGTGCCAGCGCGACAGTGACCCAAGAGACCCAGTACTTC.

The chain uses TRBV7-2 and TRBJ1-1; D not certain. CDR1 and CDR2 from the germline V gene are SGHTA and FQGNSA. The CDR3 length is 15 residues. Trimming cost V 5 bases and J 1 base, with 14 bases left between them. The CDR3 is CASSAGGRANTEAFF. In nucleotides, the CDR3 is TGTGCCAGCAGCGCGGGCGGCCGAGCGAACACTGAAGCTTTCTTT. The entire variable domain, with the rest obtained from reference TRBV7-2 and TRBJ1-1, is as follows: GAGVSQSPSNKVTEKGKDVELRCDPISGHTALYWYRQSLGQGLEFLIYFQGNSAPDKSGLPSDRFSAERTGGSVSTLTIQRTQQEDSAVYLCASSAGGRANTEAFFGQGTRLTVV.

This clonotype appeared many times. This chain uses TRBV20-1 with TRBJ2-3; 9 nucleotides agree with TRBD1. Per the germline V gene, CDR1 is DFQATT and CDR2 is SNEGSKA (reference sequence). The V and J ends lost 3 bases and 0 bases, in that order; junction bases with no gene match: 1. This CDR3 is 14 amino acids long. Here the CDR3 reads CSARGTGSTDTQYF. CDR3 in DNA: TGCAGTGCTAGGGGGACAGGGAGCACAGATACGCAGTATTTT.

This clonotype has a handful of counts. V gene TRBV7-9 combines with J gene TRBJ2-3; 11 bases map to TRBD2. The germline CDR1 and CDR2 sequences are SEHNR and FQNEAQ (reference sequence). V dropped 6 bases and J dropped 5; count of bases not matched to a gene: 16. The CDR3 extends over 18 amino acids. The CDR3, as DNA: TGTGCCAGCAGTCAAACTAGCGGGAGAGGAGTGCCCCTAGATACGCAGTATTTT. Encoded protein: CASSQTSGRGVPLDTQYF.

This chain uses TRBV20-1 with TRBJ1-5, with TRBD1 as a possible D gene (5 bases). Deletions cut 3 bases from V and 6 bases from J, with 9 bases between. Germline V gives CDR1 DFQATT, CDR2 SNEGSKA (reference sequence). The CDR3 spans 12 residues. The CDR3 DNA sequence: TGCAGTGCTAGCCAGGGTGGTCAGCCCCAGCATTTT. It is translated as CSASQGGQPQHF.

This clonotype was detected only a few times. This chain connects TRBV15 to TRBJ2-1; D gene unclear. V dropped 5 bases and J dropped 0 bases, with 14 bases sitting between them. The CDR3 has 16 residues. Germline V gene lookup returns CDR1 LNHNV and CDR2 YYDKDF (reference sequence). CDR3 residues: CATSHQLGSSYNEQFF. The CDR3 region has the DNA TGTGCCACCAGCCACCAACTGGGCAGCTCCTACAATGAGCAGTTCTTC.

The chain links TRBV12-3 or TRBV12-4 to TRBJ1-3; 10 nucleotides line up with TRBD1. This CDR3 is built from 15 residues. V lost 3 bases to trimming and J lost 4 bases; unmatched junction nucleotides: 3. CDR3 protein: CASSFGTGVGNTIYF. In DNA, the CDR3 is TGTGCCAGCAGTTTCGGGACAGGGGTCGGAAACACCATATATTTT.

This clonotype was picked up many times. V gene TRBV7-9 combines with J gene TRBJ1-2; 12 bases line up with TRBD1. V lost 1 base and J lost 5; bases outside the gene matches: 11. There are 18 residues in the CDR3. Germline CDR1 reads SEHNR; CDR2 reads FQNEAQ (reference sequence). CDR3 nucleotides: TGTGCCAGCAGCTTAGGCGGGACAGGGGGCGGACGTCGATATGGCTACACCTTC. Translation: CASSLGGTGGGRRYGYTF.

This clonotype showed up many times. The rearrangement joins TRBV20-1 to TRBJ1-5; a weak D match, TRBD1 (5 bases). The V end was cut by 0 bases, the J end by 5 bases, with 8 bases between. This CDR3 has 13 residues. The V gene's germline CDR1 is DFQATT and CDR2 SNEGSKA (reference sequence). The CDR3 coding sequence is TGCAGTGCTAGAGACAGGGACCATCAGCCCCAGCATTTT. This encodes CSARDRDHQPQHF.

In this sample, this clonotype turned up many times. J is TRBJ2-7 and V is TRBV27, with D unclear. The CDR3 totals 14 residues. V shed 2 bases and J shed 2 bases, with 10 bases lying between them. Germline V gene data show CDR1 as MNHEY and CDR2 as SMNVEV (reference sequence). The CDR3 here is CASSLPPGTYEQYF. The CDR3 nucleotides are TGTGCCAGCAGTTTACCTCCAGGAACCTACGAGCAGTACTTC.

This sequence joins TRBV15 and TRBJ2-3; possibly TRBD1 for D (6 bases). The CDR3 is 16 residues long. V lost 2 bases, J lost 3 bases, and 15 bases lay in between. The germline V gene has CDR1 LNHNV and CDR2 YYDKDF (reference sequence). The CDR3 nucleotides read TGTGCCACCAGCAGACTTGGTCAGGGGCTAACAGATACGCAGTATTTT. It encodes CATSRLGQGLTDTQYF.

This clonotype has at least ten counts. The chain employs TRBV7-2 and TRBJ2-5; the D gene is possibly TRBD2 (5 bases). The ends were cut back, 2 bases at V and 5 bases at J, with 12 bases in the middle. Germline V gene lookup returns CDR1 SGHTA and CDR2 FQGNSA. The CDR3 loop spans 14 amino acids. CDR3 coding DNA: TGTGCCAGCAGCTTACTGGGGAGCACGGAGACCCAGTACTTC. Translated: CASSLLGSTETQYF.

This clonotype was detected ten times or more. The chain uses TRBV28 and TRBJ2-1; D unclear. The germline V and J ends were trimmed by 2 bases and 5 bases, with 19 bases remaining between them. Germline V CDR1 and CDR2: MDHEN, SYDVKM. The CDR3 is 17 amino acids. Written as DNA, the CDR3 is TGTGCCAGCAGTTTAGAGTGGGTTTCCGGGCTGGACAATGAGCAGTTCTTC. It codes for CASSLEWVSGLDNEQFF.

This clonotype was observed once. The CDR3 spells CASSYTTGEAGDGALYEQFF. As DNA, the CDR3 is TGTGCCAGCAGCTATACTACAGGGGAAGCGGGAGATGGGGCCCTCTACGAGCAGTTCTTC. V gene TRBV11-3 combines with J gene TRBJ2-1, with D maybe TRBD2 (8 bases). The CDR3 has 20 residues. Germline V CDR1 and CDR2: SGHNT, YENEEA. V was pared by 4 bases and J by 10 bases, with 35 bases between.

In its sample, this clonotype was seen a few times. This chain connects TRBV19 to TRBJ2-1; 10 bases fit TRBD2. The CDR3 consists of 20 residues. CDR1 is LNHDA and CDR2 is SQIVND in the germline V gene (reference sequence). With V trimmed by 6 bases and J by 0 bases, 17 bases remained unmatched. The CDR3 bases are TGTGCCAGTAGACGGGGGCTAGCGGGAGTGCCCCTAGGCTCCTACAATGAGCAGTTCTTC. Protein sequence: CASRRGLAGVPLGSYNEQFF.

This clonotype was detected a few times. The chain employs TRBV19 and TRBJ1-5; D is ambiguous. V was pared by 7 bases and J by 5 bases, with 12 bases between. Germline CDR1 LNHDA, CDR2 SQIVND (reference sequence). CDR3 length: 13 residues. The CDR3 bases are TGTGCCAGTACCTTGGACGGGGATCAGCCCCAGCATTTT. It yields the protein CASTLDGDQPQHF.

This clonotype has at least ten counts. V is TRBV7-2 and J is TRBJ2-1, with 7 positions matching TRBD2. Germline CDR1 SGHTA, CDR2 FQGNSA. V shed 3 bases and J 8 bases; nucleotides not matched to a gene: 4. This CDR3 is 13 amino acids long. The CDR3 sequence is CASSLRSGDEQFF. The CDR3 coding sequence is TGTGCCAGCAGCTTGCGAAGCGGGGATGAGCAGTTCTTC.

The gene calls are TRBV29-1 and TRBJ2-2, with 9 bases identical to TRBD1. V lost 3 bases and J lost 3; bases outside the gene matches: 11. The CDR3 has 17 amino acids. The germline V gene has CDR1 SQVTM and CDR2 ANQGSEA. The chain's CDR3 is CSVDAAGTGYDTGELFF. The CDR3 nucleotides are TGCAGCGTTGATGCTGCCGGGACAGGGTATGACACCGGGGAGCTGTTTTTT.

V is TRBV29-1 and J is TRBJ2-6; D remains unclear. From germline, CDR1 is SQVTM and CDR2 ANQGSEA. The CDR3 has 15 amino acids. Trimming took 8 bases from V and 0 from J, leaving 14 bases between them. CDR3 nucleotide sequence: TGCAGCATAACGACACCTAGCTCTGGGGCCAACGTCCTGACTTTC. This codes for CSITTPSSGANVLTF.

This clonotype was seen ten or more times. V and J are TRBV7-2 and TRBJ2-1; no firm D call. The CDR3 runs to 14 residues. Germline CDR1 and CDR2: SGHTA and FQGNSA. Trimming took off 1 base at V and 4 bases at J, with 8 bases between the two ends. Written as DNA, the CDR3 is TGTGCCAGCAGCTTAGACTATCCTTACAATGAGCAGTTCTTC. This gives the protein CASSLDYPYNEQFF.

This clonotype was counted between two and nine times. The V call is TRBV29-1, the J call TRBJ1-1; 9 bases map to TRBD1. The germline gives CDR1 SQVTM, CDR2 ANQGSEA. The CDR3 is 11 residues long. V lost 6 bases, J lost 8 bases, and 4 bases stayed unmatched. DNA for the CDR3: TGCAGCGTGCGACAGGGGGTCGAAGCTTTCTTT. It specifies CSVRQGVEAFF. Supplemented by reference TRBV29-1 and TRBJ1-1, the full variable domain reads SAVISQKPSRDICQRGTSLTIQCQVDSQVTMMFWYRQQPGQSLTLIATANQGSEATYESGFVIDKFPISRPNLTFSTLTVSNMSPEDSSIYLCSVRQGVEAFFGQGTRLTVV.

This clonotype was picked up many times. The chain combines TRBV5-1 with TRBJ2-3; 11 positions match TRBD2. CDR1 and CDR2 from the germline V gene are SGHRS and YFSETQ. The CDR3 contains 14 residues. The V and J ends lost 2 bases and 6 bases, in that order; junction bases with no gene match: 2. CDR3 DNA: TGCGCCAGCAGCTTTGGACTAGCGGGTGATACGCAGTATTTT. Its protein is CASSFGLAGDTQYF.

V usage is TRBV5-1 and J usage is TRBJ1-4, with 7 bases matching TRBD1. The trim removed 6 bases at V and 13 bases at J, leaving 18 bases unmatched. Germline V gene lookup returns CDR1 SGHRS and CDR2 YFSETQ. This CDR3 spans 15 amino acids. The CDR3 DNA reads TGCGCCAGCACGCCCTCCGGGACAGATCCACCCAGACTGTTTTTT. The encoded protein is CASTPSGTDPPRLFF.

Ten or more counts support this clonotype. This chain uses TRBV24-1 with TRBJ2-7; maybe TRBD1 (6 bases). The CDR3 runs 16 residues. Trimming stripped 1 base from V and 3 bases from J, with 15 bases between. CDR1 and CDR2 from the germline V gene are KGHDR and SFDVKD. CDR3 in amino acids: CATSDLSTGKVYEQYF. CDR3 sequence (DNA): TGTGCCACCAGTGATTTAAGCACAGGGAAGGTCTACGAGCAGTACTTC.

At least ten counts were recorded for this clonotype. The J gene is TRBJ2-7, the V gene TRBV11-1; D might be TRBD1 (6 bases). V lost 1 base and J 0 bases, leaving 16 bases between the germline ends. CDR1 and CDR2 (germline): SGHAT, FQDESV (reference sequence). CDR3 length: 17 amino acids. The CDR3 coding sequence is TGTGCCAGCAGCTTAGTAGGGGGAACGGGACCCTCCTACGAGCAGTACTTC. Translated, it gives CASSLVGGTGPSYEQYF. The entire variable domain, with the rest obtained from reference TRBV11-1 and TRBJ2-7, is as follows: EAEVAQSPRYKITEKSQAVAFWCDPISGHATLYWYRQILGQGPELLVQFQDESVVDDSQLPKDRFSAERLKGVDSTLKIQPAELGDSAMYLCASSLVGGTGPSYEQYFGPGTRLTVT.